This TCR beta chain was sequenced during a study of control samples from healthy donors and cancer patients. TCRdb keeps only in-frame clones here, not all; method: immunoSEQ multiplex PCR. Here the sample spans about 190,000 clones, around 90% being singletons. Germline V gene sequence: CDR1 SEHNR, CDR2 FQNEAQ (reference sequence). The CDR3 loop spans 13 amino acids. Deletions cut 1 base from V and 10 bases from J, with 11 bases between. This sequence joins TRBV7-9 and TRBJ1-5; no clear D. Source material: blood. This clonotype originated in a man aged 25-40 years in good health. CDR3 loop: CASSLGEVPPQHF. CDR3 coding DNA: TGTGCCAGCAGCTTAGGTGAAGTCCCACCCCAGCATTTT.